Sequencing of this T cell receptor (beta chain) was carried out in a study of radiotherapy plus CTLA-4 blockade in lung cancer. Study-wide points: According to reports, early shifts in blood T cell clones, alongside interferon-beta, forecast response most accurately. After radiotherapy and ipilimumab, tumor-derived clones expanded in peripheral blood.

The germline V gene has CDR1 SGDLS and CDR2 YYNGEE. After removal of 3 bases from V and 9 bases from J, the junction contained 9 bases not matched to a gene. CDR3 length equals 15 residues. This clone has just one count. No antigen is known for it. Here immunoSEQ multiplex PCR was the method, and the copy in TCRdb shows in-frame clones only, minus some. The repertoire includes about 60,000 clones, around 80% of them detected once, and roughly 4% sits in the top ten. Treatment of patients with chemo-refractory metastatic non-small-cell lung cancer consisted of focal radiation plus CTLA-4 blockade with ipilimumab.

The receptor was isolated from a human donor with non-small cell lung cancer who had a partial response to radiotherapy plus ipilimumab. Sequencing was performed on peripheral blood, taken from a patient treated with radiotherapy plus ipilimumab. V gene TRBV9 combines with J gene TRBJ2-1, with 10 positions matching TRBD2. The DNA of the CDR3 is TGTGCCAGCAGCGGACAGCGGGGGGGCCTCGGTGAGCAGTTCTTC. Translating it yields CASSGQRGGLGEQFF.